This T cell receptor beta chain was observed in a study of blood T cell repertoires in COVID-19. The assay was immunoSEQ multiplex PCR, and TCRdb's table has in-frame clones only and misses some. This sample has roughly 130,000 clones, with 75% to 90% found just once. V lost 3 bases, J lost 0 bases, and 3 bases stayed unmatched. Germline V gene lookup returns CDR1 SGHTS and CDR2 YDEGEE. This CDR3 comprises 16 residues. The source of this sequence is a man between 65 and 80 years old with acute or convalescent COVID-19. The sample comprised peripheral blood. The chain uses TRBV5-8 and TRBJ1-5, with 10 bases matching TRBD1. This chain's CDR3 is CASSSTGGRSNQPQHF. CDR3 coding DNA: TGTGCCAGCAGCTCGACAGGGGGCCGTAGCAATCAGCCCCAGCATTTT.